The sequence of this T cell receptor beta chain was determined in a study of regulatory T cells in long-lasting Graves disease. Trimming cost V 3 bases and J 2 bases; bases outside gene matches: 3. Looked up from germline, CDR1 is ENHRY and CDR2 is SYGVKD. This CDR3 is built from 14 residues. This clonotype was counted ten times or more. Documented time point: newly diagnosed GD, antithyroid drugs for less than 3 months. The authors made the TCR library using RNA they extracted from PBMCs. CDR3-region Arm-PCR and iRepertoire HTBI primers produced the TCR beta libraries. MiXCR, applied by TCRdb to the multiplex PCR reads, yields one record per CDR3 protein. The data show roughly 530,000 distinct CDR3 sequences, about 16% seen once. The data were also submitted as part of a second study, on T cells in Graves' hyperthyroidism and ophthalmopathy. This second study says: With the HTBI primer set, the TCR CDR3 went through a first round of RT-PCR.

The clonotype was recovered from a woman aged 35-65 years with Graves disease. The chain couples TRBV10-3 to TRBJ2-5; TRBD2 matches at 7 bases. Material: peripheral blood mononuclear cells (PBMCs), obtained at new diagnosis, from a patient treated with antithyroid drugs. The CDR3 spells CAISDQGLQETQYF. In DNA form, the CDR3 reads TGTGCCATCAGTGACCAGGGACTACAAGAGACCCAGTACTTC.